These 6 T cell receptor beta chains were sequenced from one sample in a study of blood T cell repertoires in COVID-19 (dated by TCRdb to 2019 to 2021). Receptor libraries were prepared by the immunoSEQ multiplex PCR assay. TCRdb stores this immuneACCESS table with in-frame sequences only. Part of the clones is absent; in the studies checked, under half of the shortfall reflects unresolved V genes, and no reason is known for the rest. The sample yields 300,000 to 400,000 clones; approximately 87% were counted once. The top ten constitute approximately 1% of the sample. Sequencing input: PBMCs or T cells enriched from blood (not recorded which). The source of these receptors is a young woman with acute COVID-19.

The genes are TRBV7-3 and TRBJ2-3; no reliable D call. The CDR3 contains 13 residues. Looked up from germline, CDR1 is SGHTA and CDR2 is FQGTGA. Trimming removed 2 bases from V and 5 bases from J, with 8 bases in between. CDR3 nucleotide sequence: TGTGCCAGCAGCTTATTCCGCGGAGATACGCAGTATTTT. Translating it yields CASSLFRGDTQYF.

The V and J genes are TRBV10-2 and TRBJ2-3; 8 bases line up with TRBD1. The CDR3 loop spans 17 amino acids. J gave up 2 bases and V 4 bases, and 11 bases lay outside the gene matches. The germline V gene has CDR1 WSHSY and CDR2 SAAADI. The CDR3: CASSVKRRTGSTDTQYF. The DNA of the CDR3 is TGCGCCAGCAGTGTTAAACGAAGGACAGGGTCCACAGATACGCAGTATTTT.

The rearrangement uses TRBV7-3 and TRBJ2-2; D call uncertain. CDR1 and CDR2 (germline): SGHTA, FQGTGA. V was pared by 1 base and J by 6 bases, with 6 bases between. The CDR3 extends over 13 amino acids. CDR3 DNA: TGTGCCAGCAGCTTAATGACTTCCGGGGAGCTGTTTTTT. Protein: CASSLMTSGELFF.

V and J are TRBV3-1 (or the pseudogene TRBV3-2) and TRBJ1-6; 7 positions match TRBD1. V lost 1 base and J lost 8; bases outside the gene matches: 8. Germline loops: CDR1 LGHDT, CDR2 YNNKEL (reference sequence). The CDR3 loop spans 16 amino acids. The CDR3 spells CASSQGWDSTYSPLHF. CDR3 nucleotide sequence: TGTGCCAGCAGCCAAGGGTGGGACAGTACCTATTCACCCCTCCACTTT.

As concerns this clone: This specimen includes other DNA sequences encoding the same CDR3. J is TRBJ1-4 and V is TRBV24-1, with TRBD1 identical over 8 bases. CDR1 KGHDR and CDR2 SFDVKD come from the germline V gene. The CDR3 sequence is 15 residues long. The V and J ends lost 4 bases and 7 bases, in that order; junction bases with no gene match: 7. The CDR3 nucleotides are TGTGCCACCAGTGACCCCACAGGGGGGAGTGAAAAACTGTTTTTT. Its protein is CATSDPTGGSEKLFF.

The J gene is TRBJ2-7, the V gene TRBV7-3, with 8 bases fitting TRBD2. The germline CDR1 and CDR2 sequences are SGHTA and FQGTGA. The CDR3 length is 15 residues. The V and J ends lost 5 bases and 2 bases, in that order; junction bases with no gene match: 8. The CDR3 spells CASSPRGGPTYEQYF. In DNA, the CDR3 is TGTGCCAGCAGCCCCCGCGGGGGGCCGACCTACGAGCAGTACTTC.